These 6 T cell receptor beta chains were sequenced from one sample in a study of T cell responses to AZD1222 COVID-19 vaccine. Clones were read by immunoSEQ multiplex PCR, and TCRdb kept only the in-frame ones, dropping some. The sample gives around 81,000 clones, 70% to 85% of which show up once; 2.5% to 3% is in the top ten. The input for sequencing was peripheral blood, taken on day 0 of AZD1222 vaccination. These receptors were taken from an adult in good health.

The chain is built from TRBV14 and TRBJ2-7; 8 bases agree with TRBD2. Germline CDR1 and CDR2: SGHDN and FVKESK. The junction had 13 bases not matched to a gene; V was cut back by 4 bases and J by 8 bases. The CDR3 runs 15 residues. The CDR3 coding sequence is TGTGCCAGCAGCCTACCGGGACTAGTCCCTTTGAAGCAGTACTTC. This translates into CASSLPGLVPLKQYF.

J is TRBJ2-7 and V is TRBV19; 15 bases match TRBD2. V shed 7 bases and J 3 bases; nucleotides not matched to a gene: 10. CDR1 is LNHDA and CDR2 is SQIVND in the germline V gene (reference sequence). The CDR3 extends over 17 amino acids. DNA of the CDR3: TGTGCCAGTACCCCACAGGGACTAGCGGGGGGACTCTACGAGCAGTACTTC. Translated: CASTPQGLAGGLYEQYF.

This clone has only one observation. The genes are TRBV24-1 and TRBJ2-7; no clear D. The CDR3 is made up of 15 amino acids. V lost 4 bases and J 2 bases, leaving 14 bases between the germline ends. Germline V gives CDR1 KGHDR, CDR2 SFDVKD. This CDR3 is CATSEARNWAYEQYF. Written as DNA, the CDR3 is TGTGCCACCAGTGAGGCAAGGAATTGGGCCTACGAGCAGTACTTC.

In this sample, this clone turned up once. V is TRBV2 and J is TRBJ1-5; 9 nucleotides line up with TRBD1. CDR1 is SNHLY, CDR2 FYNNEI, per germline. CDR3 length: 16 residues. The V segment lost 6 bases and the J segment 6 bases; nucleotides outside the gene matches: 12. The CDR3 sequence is CASSKDRGMGFQPQHF. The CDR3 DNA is TGTGCCAGCAGCAAGGACAGGGGTATGGGTTTTCAGCCCCAGCATTTT.

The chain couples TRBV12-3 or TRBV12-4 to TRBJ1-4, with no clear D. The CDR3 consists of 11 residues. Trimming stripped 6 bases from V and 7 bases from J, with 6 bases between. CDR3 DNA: TGTGCCAGCAGCAAATTTGAAAAACTGTTTTTT. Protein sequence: CASSKFEKLFF.

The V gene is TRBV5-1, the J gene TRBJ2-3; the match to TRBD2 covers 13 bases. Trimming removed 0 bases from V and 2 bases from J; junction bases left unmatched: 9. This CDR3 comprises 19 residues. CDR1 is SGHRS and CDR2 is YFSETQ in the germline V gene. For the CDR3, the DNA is TGCGCCAGCAGCTTGGGTGTGACTAGCGGGAGGCGGGCCACAGATACGCAGTATTTT. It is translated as CASSLGVTSGRRATDTQYF.